This is a list of T cell receptor beta chains from one sample in a study of molecular identifiers for immune sequencing clone quantification. TCRdb redid the calling of the PCR reads with MiXCR, one entry per CDR3 protein. This table has approximately 680,000 distinct CDR3 sequences, roughly 25% appearing once. Sequencing was carried out using naive CD8+ T cells from blood, with Jurkat cell RNA spiked in. These receptors came from a human donor in good health. Some libraries in this study had Jurkat cell RNA spiked in. CDR3s include the opening cysteine and the closing phenylalanine or tryptophan. The order of the fields is D gene, V gene, J gene, clone size, CDR3 DNA, CDR3 protein. The D gene is left open where the match is weak. Clone size is not always given. Where it is, it says once, few, many or a class for expanded clones.

.,TRBV20-1,TRBJ1-3,.,TGCAGTGCTAGCGAAGGGGGCTCTGGAAACACCATATATTTT,CSASEGGSGNTIYF
.,TRBV9,TRBJ2-5,few,TGTGCCAGCAGCGTAGGGGACATTTTAGCGGGTTTCCAAGAGACCCAGTACTTC,CASSVGDILAGFQETQYF
TRBD1,TRBV5-1,TRBJ2-6,.,TGCGCCAGCAGCTTTTTTGGGTCGACAGGGGTACCTGGGGCCAACGTCCTGACTTTC,CASSFFGSTGVPGANVLTF
TRBD2,TRBV5-6,TRBJ2-2,few,TGTGCCAGCAGCTTCTGGGGGGGCACCGGGGAGCTGTTTTTT,CASSFWGGTGELFF
.,TRBV4-2,TRBJ1-5,many,TGTGCCAGCAGCCAAGAGTCAGGGGCCAGCAATCAGCCCCAGCATTTT,CASSQESGASNQPQHF
.,TRBV7-9,TRBJ1-5,many,TGTGCCAGCAGCTCCGGGCATCAGCCCCAGCATTTT,CASSSGHQPQHF
.,TRBV3-1,TRBJ2-3,.,TGTGCCAGCAGCCAAGATTGGGGCGCAGATACGCAGTATTTT,CASSQDWGADTQYF
.,TRBV12-3/TRBV12-4,TRBJ1-1,few,TGTGCCAGCAGTCCCTCCCGGGACGGCAACACTGAAGCTTTCTTT,CASSPSRDGNTEAFF
.,TRBV2,TRBJ2-5,.,TGTGCCAGCAGTGAAGCGCGGCCGATTCTCGGGGAGACCCAGTACTTC,CASSEARPILGETQYF
TRBD1,TRBV19,TRBJ2-7,.,TGTGCCAGTAGTATAGGTACAGGGGGTCTTTTTGACGAGCAGTACTTC,CASSIGTGGLFDEQYF
.,TRBV12-5,TRBJ2-2,few,TGTGCTAGTGGTTTGGTGATGGATGGGGGGGCGCCGAGCGGGGAGCTGTTTTTT,CASGLVMDGGAPSGELFF
TRBD2,TRBV2,TRBJ2-7,many,TGTGCCAGCAGTAAGACTAGCGGGGCGCCCTACGAGCAGTACTTC,CASSKTSGAPYEQYF
TRBD1,TRBV20-1,TRBJ2-7,.,TGCAGTGCTAAAAGGGACAGCTCCTACGAGCAGTACTTC,CSAKRDSSYEQYF
.,TRBV29-1,TRBJ2-7,.,TGCAGCGTTGAAGATCAGGACAGCGTGGGTGAGCAGTACTTC,CSVEDQDSVGEQYF
.,TRBV6-2/TRBV6-3,TRBJ2-7,.,TGTGCCAGCAGTAGGAGGGACAGAACCTACGAGCAGTACTTC,CASSRRDRTYEQYF
TRBD2,TRBV12-3/TRBV12-4,TRBJ2-3,many,TGTGCCAGCAGTTCAAATAACCTCGAAATAGCGGGAGGATGGAAAGATACGCAGTATTTT,CASSSNNLEIAGGWKDTQYF
.,TRBV14,TRBJ2-5,.,TGTGCCAGCAGCCAAGGCCAGTTTGGGGAGACCCAGTACTTC,CASSQGQFGETQYF
TRBD1,TRBV11-3,TRBJ2-3,.,TGTGCCAGCAGCTACAGGGGCCGCACAGATACGCAGTATTTT,CASSYRGRTDTQYF
.,TRBV20-1,TRBJ1-1,.,TGCAGGGCCAGATTCGCGCAGATGAACACTGAAGCTTTCTTT,CRARFAQMNTEAFF
.,TRBV20-1,TRBJ2-7,many,TGCAGTGCTAGAGCCGGGCAGGGGTACTACGAGCAGTACTTC,CSARAGQGYYEQYF
TRBD2,TRBV9,TRBJ2-3,.,TGTGCCAGCAGCGAGCGGGGCAGGTTTGATGCGCAGTATTTT,CASSERGRFDAQYF
TRBD2,TRBV6-5,TRBJ2-1,few,TGTGCCAGCAGTCCTGGGACTAGTTTCTATGAGCAGTTCTTC,CASSPGTSFYEQFF
.,TRBV30,TRBJ2-1,many,TGTGCCTGGAGTCTTACAGCTAGCTCCTACAATGAGCAGTTCTTC,CAWSLTASSYNEQFF
.,TRBV4-3,TRBJ1-5,.,TGCGCCAGCAGCCAAGTTATCGGAGGGAACCAGCCCCAGCATTTT,CASSQVIGGNQPQHF
.,TRBV30,TRBJ1-5,.,TGTGCCTGGAGTACAGACAGTTATCAGCCCCAGCATTTT,CAWSTDSYQPQHF
.,TRBV6-5,TRBJ2-7,few,TGTGCCAGCAGTTACTTGTCCGGGGGCGAGCAGTACTTC,CASSYLSGGEQYF
TRBD2,TRBV4-3,TRBJ2-6,.,TGCGCCCGCCGCCAAGCTCGAGGACTAGCGGGAGTTGGGGCCAACGTCCTGACTTTC,CARRQARGLAGVGANVLTF
.,TRBV11-2,TRBJ2-7,few,TGTGCCAGCAGCCCATGGGCAGGTCTGGGCTACGAGCAGTACTTC,CASSPWAGLGYEQYF
.,TRBV15,TRBJ1-5,few,TGTGCCACCAGAGAGGGCAATCAGCCCCAGCATTTT,CATREGNQPQHF
.,TRBV11-2,TRBJ1-4,.,TGTGCCAGCAGCTTATTTGGGGCAACAACGTATGGCGAAAATGAAAAACTGTTTTTT,CASSLFGATTYGENEKLFF
.,TRBV28,TRBJ1-5,.,TGTGCCAGCAGCGGGGGGATGAGCAATCAGCCCCAGCATTTT,CASSGGMSNQPQHF
TRBD1,TRBV4-2,TRBJ2-7,many,TGTGCCAGCAGCCAAGTTGGGACAGCGCCCGAGCAGTACTTC,CASSQVGTAPEQYF